This TCR beta chain was sequenced in a study of CXCR3-negative and CXCR3-positive naive CD8 T cells. Study information: Roughly 1.5 +/- 0.3 million TRB reads came from each library, giving around 130 million in total.

Regarding this clonotype: Its target is not known.

Study-wide points: TRBV-TRBJ usage matched between naive CXCR3-negative and CXCR3-positive cells but not between memory cells. The TRB CDR3s that CXCR3-positive naive cells carried were more hydrophobic than those of CXCR3-negative naive cells. The naive subsets expressed comparable surface CD5, and the authors inferred TCR strength from TRB CDR3 properties.

5' RACE that incorporated UMI labels was used to prepare the TRB cDNA libraries. TCRdb reprocessed the 5' RACE reads and keeps a single row for each CDR3 protein, giving no DNA. This sample contains about 98,000 distinct CDR3 sequences. Naive CD8+ T cells showed a CD45RO-CCR7+CD27+CD95- phenotype. CDR3 length: 15 residues. Germline CDR1 and CDR2: SGHTA and FQGNSA. The source is a human donor in good health. Some clones in this sample may be carry-over from other donors' samples. The gene calls are TRBV7-2 and TRBJ2-7; TCRdb indicates TRBD2, and absent DNA this call remains unverified. Sample: naive CXCR3+ CD8+ T cells from blood. Subset reported: CD45RO-CCR7+CD27+CD95- naive CD8+ T cells expressing CXCR3 (TNR3+). The CDR3 loop is CASSLEAGVPYEQYF.